Included here is one TCR beta chain sequence, with context. A read error may produce the germline difference seen at one junction end. Germline CDR1 and CDR2: SGHRS and YFSETQ. This CDR3 has 15 amino acids. Cells sorted as Tregs were CD4+, CD25+ and CD127-/low. TCRdb redid the calling of the 5' RACE reads with MiXCR, one entry per CDR3 protein. Of about 55,000 distinct CDR3 sequences in the sample, under 25% are singletons; the top ten hold 2.5% to 4%. Sequencing was done on a sample of tumor-infiltrating Tregs sorted from the breast tumor. The sequence came from a female donor with breast cancer. J is TRBJ2-5 and V is TRBV5-1; D is undetermined. CDR3 sequence reads: CTSSSGSVAQETQYF. CDR3 DNA sequence: TGCACCAGCAGTTCCGGGTCCGTCGCACAAGAGACCCAGTACTTC.